The rows below give T cell receptor beta chains drawn from one sample of a study of cytomegalovirus exposure and HLA in healthy donors. Clones were sequenced by immunoSEQ multiplex PCR, and TCRdb holds only the in-frame ones, with some missing. The sample records approximately 150,000 clones, 70% to 85% being singletons. Material: PBMCs. These receptors were obtained from a man between 35 and 55 years old in good health and CMV-seronegative. The CDR3 runs from the conserved cysteine through the conserved F or W. Each record gives: J gene, V gene, D gene, clone size, CDR3 DNA, CDR3 protein. A D gene is named only where the DNA matches it firmly. Not every row has a clone size; where given, it reads once, few, many or a size class.

J: TRBJ2-3; V: TRBV6-4; D: .; size: once; DNA: TGTGCCAGCAGTGTGGAGGGGACAGATACGCAGTATTTT; CDR3: CASSVEGTDTQYF
J: TRBJ1-4; V: TRBV5-1; D: TRBD1; size: .; DNA: TGCGCCAGCAGCCCCTCCGGGACAGCAAATGAAAAACTGTTTTTT; CDR3: CASSPSGTANEKLFF
J: TRBJ2-7; V: TRBV4-3; D: .; size: .; DNA: TGCGCCAGCAGCCAAGATCTTGACTTCTACGAGCAGTACTTC; CDR3: CASSQDLDFYEQYF
J: TRBJ1-3; V: TRBV6-1; D: .; size: .; DNA: TGTGCCAGCAGTTTTACTGCGGGAAACACCATATATTTT; CDR3: CASSFTAGNTIYF
J: TRBJ2-3; V: TRBV29-1; D: TRBD1; size: .; DNA: TGCAGCGTTGCCCTCCGGGACAGGAGGAAGTACACAGATACGCAGTATTTT; CDR3: CSVALRDRRKYTDTQYF
J: TRBJ2-3; V: TRBV11-3; D: .; size: .; DNA: TGTGCCAGCAGCTTAGACTCGTTAGTGCAAGATACGCAGTATTTT; CDR3: CASSLDSLVQDTQYF
J: TRBJ2-2; V: TRBV29-1; D: .; size: .; DNA: TGCAGCGGTGGGACTCCGAACACCGGGGAGCTGTTTTTT; CDR3: CSGGTPNTGELFF
J: TRBJ2-5; V: TRBV6-1; D: .; size: .; DNA: TGTGCCAGCAGTCCAAGGCAGGGCTTGGCCCAGTACTTC; CDR3: CASSPRQGLAQYF
J: TRBJ1-6; V: TRBV5-5; D: .; size: .; DNA: TGTGCCAGCTTCCCGGACACAGAAAATTCACCCCTCCACTTT; CDR3: CASFPDTENSPLHF
J: TRBJ1-1; V: TRBV29-1; D: .; size: .; DNA: TGCAGCGTTGAAGAGCCCAGGGACACTGAAGCTTTCTTT; CDR3: CSVEEPRDTEAFF
J: TRBJ2-7; V: TRBV27; D: TRBD1; size: once; DNA: TGTGCCAGCAGTTTCGACAGGGCGTCCGAGCAGTACTTC; CDR3: CASSFDRASEQYF
J: TRBJ2-3; V: TRBV2; D: TRBD2; size: .; DNA: TGTGCCAGCAGTTGGGGACTAGCGGGAGTGGTGACAGATACGCAGTATTTT; CDR3: CASSWGLAGVVTDTQYF
J: TRBJ2-7; V: TRBV27; D: TRBD1; size: .; DNA: TGTGCCAGCAGAAGGACAGGGGGTGATGAGCAGTACTTC; CDR3: CASRRTGGDEQYF
J: TRBJ2-7; V: TRBV6-1; D: TRBD2; size: .; DNA: TGTGCCAGCAGTGAGGGACTAGCGGGATTCTACGAGCAGTACTTC; CDR3: CASSEGLAGFYEQYF
J: TRBJ2-5; V: TRBV7-9; D: TRBD2; size: .; DNA: TGTGCCAGCAGCTTAGCGACTAGCTACCAAGAGACCCAGTACTTC; CDR3: CASSLATSYQETQYF
J: TRBJ2-2; V: TRBV11-2; D: TRBD2; size: .; DNA: TGTGCCAGCAGCCCCCGGGAGGCTCACACCGGGGAGCTGTTTTTT; CDR3: CASSPREAHTGELFF
J: TRBJ2-7; V: TRBV27; D: .; size: .; DNA: TGTGCCAGCAGTTCTCAGGGGAGAGAGCAGTACTTC; CDR3: CASSSQGREQYF
J: TRBJ2-7; V: TRBV19; D: TRBD1; size: .; DNA: TGTGCCAGTAGTATCGGGGGACAGGGGTTAATCGAGCAGTACTTC; CDR3: CASSIGGQGLIEQYF
J: TRBJ2-7; V: TRBV15; D: TRBD2; size: .; DNA: TGTGCCACCAGCTTGGCCGGGAGGGTCTACGAGCAGTACTTC; CDR3: CATSLAGRVYEQYF
J: TRBJ2-3; V: TRBV19; D: .; size: .; DNA: TGTGCCAGTAGCCCGACAGCTAGCACAGATACGCAGTATTTT; CDR3: CASSPTASTDTQYF
J: TRBJ2-1; V: TRBV7-9; D: .; size: .; DNA: TGTGCCAGCAGCACGACTCACCCTGGGTTCTTC; CDR3: CASSTTHPGFF
J: TRBJ2-1; V: TRBV5-1; D: TRBD2; size: .; DNA: TGCGCCAGCAGCCCCCAGACTAGCGGGAGAGAGCAGTTCTTC; CDR3: CASSPQTSGREQFF
J: TRBJ1-4; V: TRBV19; D: .; size: .; DNA: TGTGCCAGTAGTACCTCCTTTCGGGGGGCGGGTGAAAAACTGTTTTTT; CDR3: CASSTSFRGAGEKLFF